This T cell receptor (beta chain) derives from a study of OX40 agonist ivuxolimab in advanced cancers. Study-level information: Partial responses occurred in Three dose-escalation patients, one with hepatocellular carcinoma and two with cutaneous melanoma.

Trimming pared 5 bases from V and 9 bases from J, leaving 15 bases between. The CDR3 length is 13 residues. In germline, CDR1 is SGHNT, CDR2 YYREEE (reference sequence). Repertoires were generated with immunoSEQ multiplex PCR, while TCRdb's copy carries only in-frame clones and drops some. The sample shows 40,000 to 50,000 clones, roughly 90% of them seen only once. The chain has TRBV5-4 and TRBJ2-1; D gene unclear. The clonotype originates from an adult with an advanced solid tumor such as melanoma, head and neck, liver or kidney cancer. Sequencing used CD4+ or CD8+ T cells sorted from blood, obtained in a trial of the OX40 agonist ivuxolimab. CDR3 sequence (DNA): TGTGCCAGCAGTCAAGGCCGGGTTGGTGAGCAGTTCTTC. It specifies CASSQGRVGEQFF. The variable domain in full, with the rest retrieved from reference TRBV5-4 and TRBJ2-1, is ETGVTQSPTHLIKTRGQQVTLRCSSQSGHNTVSWYQQALGQGPQFIFQYYREEENGRGNFPPRFSGLQFPNYSSELNVNALELDDSALYLCASSQGRVGEQFFGPGTRLTVL.